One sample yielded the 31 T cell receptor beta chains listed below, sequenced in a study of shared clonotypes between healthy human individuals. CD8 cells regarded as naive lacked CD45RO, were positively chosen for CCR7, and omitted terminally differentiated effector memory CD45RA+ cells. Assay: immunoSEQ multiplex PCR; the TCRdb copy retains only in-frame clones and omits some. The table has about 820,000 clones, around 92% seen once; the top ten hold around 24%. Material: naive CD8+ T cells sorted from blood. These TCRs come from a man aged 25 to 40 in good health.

The CDR3 DNA reads as TGTGCCAGCAGCGGTACAGATTACACTGAAGCTTTCTTT. This encodes CASSGTDYTEAFF. The gene calls are TRBV7-9 and TRBJ1-1; D remains ambiguous. This CDR3 is 13 amino acids long. Trimming cost V 5 bases and J 3 bases, with 10 bases left between them. The germline V gene encodes CDR1 SEHNR and CDR2 FQNEAQ (reference sequence).

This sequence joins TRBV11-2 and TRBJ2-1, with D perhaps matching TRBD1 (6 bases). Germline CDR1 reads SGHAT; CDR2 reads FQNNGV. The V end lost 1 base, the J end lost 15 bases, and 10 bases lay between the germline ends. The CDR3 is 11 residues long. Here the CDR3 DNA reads TGTGCCAGCAGCTTAGGGGCAGGGGTGTTCTTC. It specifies CASSLGAGVFF. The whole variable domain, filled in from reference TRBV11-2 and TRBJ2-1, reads EAGVAQSPRYKIIEKRQSVAFWCNPISGHATLYWYQQILGQGPKLLIQFQNNGVVDDSQLPKDRFSAERLKGVDSTLKIQPAKLEDSAVYLCASSLGAGVFFGPGTRLTVL.

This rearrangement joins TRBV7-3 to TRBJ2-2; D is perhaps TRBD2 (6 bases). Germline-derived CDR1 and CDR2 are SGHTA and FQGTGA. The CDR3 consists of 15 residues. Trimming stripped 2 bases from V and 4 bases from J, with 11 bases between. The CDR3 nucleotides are TGTGCCAGCAGCTTAGCCCGGGGACTCACCGGGGAGCTGTTTTTT. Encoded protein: CASSLARGLTGELFF.

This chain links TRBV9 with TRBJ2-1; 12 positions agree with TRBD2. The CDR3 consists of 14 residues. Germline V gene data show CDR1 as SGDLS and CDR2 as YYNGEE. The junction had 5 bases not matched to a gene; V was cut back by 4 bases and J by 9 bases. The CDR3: CASSNPSGRGEQFF. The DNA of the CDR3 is TGTGCCAGCAGCAATCCTAGCGGGAGGGGTGAGCAGTTCTTC.

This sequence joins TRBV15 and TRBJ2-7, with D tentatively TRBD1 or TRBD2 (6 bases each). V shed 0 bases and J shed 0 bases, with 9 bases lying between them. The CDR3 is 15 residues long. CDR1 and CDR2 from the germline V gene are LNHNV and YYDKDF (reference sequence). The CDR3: CATSRDRGASYEQYF. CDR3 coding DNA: TGTGCCACCAGCAGAGATAGGGGGGCCTCCTACGAGCAGTACTTC.

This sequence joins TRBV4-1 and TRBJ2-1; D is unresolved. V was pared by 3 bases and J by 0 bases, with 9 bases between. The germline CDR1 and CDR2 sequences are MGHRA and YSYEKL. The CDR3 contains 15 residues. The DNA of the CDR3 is TGCGCCAGCAGCCAGTCCCTAGACTCCTACAATGAGCAGTTCTTC. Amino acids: CASSQSLDSYNEQFF.

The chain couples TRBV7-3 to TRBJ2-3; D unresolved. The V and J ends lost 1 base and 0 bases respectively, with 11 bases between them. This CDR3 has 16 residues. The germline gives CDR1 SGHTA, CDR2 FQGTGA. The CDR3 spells CASSLNGQTSTDTQYF. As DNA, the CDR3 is TGTGCCAGCAGCTTAAACGGGCAGACTAGCACAGATACGCAGTATTTT.

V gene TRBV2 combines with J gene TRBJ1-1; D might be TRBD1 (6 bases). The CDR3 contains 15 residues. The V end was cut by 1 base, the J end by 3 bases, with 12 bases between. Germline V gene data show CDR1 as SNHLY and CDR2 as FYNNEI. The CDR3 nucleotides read TGTGCCAGCAGTGAAGAAGAGGGGGGGCACACTGAAGCTTTCTTT. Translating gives CASSEEEGGHTEAFF.

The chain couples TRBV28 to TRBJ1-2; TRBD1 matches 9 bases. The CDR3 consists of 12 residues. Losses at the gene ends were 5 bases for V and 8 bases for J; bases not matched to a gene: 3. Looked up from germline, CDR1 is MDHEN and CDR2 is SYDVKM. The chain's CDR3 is CASSRGQGGYTF. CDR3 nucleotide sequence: TGTGCCAGCAGTCGGGGACAGGGAGGCTACACCTTC.

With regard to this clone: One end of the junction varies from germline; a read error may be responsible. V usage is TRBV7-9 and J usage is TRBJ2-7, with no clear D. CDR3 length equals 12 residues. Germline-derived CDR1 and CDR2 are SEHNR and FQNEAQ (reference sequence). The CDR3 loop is CASSLYSHEQYF. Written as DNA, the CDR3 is TGTGCCAGCAGCTTATACTCCCACGAGCAGTACTTC.

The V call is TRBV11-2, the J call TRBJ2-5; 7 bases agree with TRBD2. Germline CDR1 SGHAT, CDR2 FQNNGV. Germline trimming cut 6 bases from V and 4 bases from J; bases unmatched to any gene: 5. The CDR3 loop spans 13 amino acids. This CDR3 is CASREAGVETQYF. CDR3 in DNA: TGTGCCAGCAGGGAGGCGGGAGTAGAGACCCAGTACTTC.

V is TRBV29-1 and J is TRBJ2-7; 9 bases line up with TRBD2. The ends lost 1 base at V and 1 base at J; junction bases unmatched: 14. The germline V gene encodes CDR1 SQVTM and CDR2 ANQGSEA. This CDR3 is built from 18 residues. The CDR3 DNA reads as TGCAGCGTTGAAGCCCCGGGACAGCCGGGACTAGCTTCCTACGAGCAGTACTTC. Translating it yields CSVEAPGQPGLASYEQYF.

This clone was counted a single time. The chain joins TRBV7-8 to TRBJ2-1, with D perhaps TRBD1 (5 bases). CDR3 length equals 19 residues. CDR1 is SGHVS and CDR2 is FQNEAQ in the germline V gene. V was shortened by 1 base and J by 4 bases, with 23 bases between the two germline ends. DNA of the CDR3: TGTGCCAGCAGCTTAGGGAGCACAGGAAAATATGGCCCTTACAATGAGCAGTTCTTC. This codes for CASSLGSTGKYGPYNEQFF.

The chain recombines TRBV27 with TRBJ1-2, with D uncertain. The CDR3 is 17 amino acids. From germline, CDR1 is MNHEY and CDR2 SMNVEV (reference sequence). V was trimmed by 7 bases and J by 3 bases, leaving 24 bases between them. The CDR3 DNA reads TGTGCCAGCACCATAAAACCCCAAAACGGACCTTACTATGGCTACACCTTC. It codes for CASTIKPQNGPYYGYTF.

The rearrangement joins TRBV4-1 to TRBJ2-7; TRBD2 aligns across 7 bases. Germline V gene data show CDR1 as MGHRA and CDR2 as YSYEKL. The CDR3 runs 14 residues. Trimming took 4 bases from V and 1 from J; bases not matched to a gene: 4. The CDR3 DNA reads TGCGCCAGCAGCCCAATCGGGGGGTCCTACGAGCAGTACTTC. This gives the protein CASSPIGGSYEQYF.

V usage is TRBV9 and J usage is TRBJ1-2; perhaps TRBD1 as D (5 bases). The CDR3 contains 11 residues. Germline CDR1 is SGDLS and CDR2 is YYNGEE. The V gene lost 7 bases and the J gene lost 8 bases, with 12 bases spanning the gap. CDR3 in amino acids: CASGGTFGYTF. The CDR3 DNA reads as TGTGCCAGCGGGGGGACCTTCGGCTACACCTTC.

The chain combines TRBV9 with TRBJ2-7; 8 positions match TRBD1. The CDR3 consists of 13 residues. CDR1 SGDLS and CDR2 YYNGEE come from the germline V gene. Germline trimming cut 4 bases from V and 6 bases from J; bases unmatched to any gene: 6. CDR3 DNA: TGTGCCAGCAGCCTTGGACAGGGAATCGAGCAGTACTTC. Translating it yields CASSLGQGIEQYF. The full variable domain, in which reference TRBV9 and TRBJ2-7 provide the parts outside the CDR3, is DSGVTQTPKHLITATGQRVTLRCSPRSGDLSVYWYQQSLDQGLQFLIQYYNGEERAKGNILERFSAQQFPDLHSELNLSSLELGDSALYFCASSLGQGIEQYFGPGTRLTVT.

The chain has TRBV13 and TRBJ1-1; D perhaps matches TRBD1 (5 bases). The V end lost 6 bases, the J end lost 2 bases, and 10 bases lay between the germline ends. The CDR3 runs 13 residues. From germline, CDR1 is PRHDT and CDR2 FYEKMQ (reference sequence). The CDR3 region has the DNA TGTGCCAGCAGTTTTGGGACTAACACTGAAGCTTTCTTT. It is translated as CASSFGTNTEAFF. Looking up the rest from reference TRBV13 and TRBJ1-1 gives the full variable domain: AAGVIQSPRHLIKEKRETATLKCYPIPRHDTVYWYQQGPGQDPQFLISFYEKMQSDKGSIPDRFSAQQFSDYHSELNMSSLELGDSALYFCASSFGTNTEAFFGQGTRLTVV.

CDR3 residues: CASSSDTPLKTYEQYF. CDR3 coding DNA: TGTGCCAGCAGCTCAGACACACCACTAAAGACCTACGAGCAGTACTTC. The V gene is TRBV7-6, the J gene TRBJ2-7; D not certain. Germline V gene lookup returns CDR1 SGHVS and CDR2 FNYEAQ. CDR3 length: 16 amino acids. V was trimmed by 4 bases and J by 2 bases, leaving 18 bases between them. The full variable domain, completed using reference TRBV7-6 and TRBJ2-7, is GAGVSQSPRYKVTKRGQDVALRCDPISGHVSLYWYRQALGQGPEFLTYFNYEAQQDKSGLPNDRFSAERPEGSISTLTIQRTEQRDSAMYRCASSSDTPLKTYEQYFGPGTRLTVT.

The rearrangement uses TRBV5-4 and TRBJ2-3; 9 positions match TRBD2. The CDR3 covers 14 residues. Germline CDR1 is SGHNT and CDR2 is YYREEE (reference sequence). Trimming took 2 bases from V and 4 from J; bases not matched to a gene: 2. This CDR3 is CASSFAGGPDTQYF. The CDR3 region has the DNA TGTGCCAGCAGCTTTGCGGGAGGGCCAGATACGCAGTATTTT.

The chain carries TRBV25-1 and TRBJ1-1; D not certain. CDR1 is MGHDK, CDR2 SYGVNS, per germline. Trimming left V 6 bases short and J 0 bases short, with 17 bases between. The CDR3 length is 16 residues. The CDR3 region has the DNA TGTGCCAGCAGCAATAATAGACGCAACATGAACACTGAAGCTTTCTTT. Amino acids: CASSNNRRNMNTEAFF.

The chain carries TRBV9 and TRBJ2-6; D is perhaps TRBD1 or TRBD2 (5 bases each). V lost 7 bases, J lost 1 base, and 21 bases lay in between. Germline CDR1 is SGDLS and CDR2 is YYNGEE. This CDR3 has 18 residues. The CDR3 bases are TGTGCCAGCTACGGGACCACCCGGAATTTTTCTGGGGCCAACGTCCTGACTTTC. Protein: CASYGTTRNFSGANVLTF.

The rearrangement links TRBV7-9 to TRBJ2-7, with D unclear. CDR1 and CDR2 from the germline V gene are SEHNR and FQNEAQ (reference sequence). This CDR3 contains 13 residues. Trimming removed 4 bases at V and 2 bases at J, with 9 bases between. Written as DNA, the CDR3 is TGTGCCAGCAGCTCCGCCGGGCCCTACGAGCAGTACTTC. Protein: CASSSAGPYEQYF. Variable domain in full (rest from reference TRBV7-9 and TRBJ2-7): DTGVSQNPRHKITKRGQNVTFRCDPISEHNRLYWYRQTLGQGPEFLTYFQNEAQLEKSRLLSDRFSAERPKGSFSTLEIQRTEQGDSAMYLCASSSAGPYEQYFGPGTRLTVT.

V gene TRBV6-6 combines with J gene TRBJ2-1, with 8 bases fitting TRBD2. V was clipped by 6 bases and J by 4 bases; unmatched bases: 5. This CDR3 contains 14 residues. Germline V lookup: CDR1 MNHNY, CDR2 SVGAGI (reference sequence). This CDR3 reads CASSERESYNEQFF. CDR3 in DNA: TGTGCCAGCAGCGAGCGGGAGTCTTACAATGAGCAGTTCTTC.

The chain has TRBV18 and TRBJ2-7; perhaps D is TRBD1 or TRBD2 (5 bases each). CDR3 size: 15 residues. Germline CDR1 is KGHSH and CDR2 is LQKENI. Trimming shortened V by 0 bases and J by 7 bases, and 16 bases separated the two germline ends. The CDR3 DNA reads TGTGCCAGCTCACCACCTACAGGACCCCCGGGGGAGCAGTACTTC. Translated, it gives CASSPPTGPPGEQYF.

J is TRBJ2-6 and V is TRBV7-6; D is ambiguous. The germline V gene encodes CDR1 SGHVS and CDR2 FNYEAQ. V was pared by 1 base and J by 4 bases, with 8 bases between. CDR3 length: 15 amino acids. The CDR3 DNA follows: TGTGCCAGCAGCTTAGGGGTATCCGGGGCCAACGTCCTGACTTTC. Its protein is CASSLGVSGANVLTF.

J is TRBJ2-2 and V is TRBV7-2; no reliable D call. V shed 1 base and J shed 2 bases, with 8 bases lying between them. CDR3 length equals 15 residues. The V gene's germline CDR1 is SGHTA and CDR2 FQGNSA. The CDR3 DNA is TGTGCCAGCAGCTTAGTGCCGGCAAACACCGGGGAGCTGTTTTTT. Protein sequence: CASSLVPANTGELFF.

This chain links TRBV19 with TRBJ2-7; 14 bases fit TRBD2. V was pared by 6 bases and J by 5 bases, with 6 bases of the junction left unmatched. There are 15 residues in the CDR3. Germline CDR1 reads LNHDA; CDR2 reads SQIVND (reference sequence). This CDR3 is CASSWTSGRYDEQYF. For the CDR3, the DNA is TGTGCCAGTAGCTGGACTAGCGGGAGGTATGACGAGCAGTACTTC.

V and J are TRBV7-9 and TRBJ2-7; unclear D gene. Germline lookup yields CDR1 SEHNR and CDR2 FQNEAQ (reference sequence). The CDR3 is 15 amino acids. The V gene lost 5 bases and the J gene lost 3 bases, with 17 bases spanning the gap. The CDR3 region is CASSPIGRGFYEQYF. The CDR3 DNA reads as TGTGCCAGCAGCCCCATAGGGCGCGGCTTCTACGAGCAGTACTTC.

The CDR3 sequence is CASNDRGSARPQHF. Written as DNA, the CDR3 is TGTGCCAGCAATGACAGAGGATCGGCACGGCCCCAGCATTTT. This chain connects TRBV27 to TRBJ1-5; D might be TRBD1 (5 bases). Germline assignment: CDR1 MNHEY and CDR2 SMNVEV (reference sequence). V lost 7 bases and J 9 bases, leaving 19 bases between the germline ends. The CDR3 is 14 residues long.

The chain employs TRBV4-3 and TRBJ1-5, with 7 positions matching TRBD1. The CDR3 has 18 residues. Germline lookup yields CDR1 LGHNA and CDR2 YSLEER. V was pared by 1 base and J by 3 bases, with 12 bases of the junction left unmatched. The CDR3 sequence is CASSQVPLGRGTNQPQHF. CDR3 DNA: TGCGCCAGCAGCCAAGTCCCCCTCGGCAGGGGGACCAATCAGCCCCAGCATTTT.